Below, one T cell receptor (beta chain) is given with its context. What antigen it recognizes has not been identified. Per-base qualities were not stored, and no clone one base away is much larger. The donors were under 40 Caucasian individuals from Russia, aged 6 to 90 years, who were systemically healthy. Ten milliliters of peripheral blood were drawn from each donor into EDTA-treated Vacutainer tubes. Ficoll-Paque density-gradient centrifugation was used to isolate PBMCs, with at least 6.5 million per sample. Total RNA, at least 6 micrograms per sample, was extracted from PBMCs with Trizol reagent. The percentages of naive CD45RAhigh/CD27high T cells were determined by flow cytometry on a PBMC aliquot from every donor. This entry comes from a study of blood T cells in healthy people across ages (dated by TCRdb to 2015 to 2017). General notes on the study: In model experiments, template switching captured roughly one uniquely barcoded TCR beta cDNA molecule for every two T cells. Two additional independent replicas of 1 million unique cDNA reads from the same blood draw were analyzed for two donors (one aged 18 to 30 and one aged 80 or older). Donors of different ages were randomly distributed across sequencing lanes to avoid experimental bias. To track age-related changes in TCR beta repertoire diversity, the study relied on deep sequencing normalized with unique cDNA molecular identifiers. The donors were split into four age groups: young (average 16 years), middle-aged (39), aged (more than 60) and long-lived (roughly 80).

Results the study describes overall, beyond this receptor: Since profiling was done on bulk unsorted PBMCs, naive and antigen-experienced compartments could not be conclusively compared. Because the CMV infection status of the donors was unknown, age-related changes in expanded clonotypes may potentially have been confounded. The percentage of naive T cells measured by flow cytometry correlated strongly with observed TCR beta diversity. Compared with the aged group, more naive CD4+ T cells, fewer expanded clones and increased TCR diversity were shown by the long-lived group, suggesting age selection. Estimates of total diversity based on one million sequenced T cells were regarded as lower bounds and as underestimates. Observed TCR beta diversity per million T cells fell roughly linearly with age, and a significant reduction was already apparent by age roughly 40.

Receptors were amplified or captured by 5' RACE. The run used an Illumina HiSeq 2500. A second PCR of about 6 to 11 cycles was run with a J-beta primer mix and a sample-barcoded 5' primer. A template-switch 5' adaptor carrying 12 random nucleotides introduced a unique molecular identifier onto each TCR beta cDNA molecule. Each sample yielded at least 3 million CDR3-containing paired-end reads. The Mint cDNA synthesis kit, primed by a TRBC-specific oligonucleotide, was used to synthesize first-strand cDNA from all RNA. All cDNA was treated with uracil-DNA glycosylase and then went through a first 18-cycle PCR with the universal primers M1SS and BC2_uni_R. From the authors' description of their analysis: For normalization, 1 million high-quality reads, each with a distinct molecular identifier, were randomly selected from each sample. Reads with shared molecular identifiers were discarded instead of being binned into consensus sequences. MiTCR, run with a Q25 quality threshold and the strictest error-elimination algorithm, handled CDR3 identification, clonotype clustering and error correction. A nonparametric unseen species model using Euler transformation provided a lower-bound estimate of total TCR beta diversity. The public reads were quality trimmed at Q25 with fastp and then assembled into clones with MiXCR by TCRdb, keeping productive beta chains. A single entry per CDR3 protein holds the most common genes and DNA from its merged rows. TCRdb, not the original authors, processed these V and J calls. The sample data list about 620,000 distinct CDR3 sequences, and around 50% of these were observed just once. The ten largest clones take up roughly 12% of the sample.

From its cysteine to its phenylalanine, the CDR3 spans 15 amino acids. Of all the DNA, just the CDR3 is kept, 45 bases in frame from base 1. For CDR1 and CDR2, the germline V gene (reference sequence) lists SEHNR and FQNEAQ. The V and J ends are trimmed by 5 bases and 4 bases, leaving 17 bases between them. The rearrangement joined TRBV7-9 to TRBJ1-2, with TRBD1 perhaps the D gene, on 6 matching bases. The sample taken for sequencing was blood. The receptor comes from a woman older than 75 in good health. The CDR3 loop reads CASSPRQVVAYGYTF. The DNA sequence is TGTGCCAGCAGCCCCCGACAGGTTGTAGCCTATGGCTACACCTTC.